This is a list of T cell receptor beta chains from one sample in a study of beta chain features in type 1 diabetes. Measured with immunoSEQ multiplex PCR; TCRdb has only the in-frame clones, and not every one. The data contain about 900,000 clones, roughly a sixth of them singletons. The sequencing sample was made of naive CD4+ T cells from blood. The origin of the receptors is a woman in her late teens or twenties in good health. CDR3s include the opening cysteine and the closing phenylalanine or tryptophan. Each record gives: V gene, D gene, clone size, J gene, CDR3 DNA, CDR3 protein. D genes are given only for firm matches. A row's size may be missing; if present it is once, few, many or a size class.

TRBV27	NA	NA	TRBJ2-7	TGTGCCAGCAGTGCGGGATGGGGGGGCTACTACGAGCAGTACTTC	CASSAGWGGYYEQYF
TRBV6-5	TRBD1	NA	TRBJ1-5	TGTGCCAGCAGCTGGACAGGGGGCCGGCCCCAGCATTTT	CASSWTGGRPQHF
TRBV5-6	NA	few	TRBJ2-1	TGTGCCAGCAGCCCCACACCTCGCGGGGCCCAGTTCTTC	CASSPTPRGAQFF
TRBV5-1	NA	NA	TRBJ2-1	TGCGCCAGCAGCTTGTCAGGGAATGAGCAGTTCTTC	CASSLSGNEQFF
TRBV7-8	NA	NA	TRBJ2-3	TGTGCCAGCAGCTTAGGGGCATGGACAAGGGGTGCAGATACGCAGTATTTT	CASSLGAWTRGADTQYF
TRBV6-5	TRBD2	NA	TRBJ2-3	TGTGCCAGCAGCCCAGCGGGGACTAGCACAGATACGCAGTATTTT	CASSPAGTSTDTQYF
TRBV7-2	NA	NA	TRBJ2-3	TGTGCCAGCAGCCGACTTAGCCCGACGCAGTATTTT	CASSRLSPTQYF
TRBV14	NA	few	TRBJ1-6	TGTGCCAGCAGCCAAGGACAACCCTTTTTCAATTCACCCCTCCACTTT	CASSQGQPFFNSPLHF
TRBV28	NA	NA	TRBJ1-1	TGTGCCAGCAAGGTCGGAAACACTGAAGCTTTCTTT	CASKVGNTEAFF
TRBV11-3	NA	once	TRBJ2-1	TGTGCCAGCAGCCCGCGCTCGGCGGGAGAGCAGTTCTTC	CASSPRSAGEQFF
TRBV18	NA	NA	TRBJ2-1	TGTGCCAGCTCACCACCGGCTAGCTCCTACAATGAGCAGTTCTTC	CASSPPASSYNEQFF
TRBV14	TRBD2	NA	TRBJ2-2	TGTGCCAGCAGTCGGGGACTAGCGGCCGCCGGGGAGCTGTTTTTT	CASSRGLAAAGELFF
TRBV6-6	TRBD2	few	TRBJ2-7	TGTGCCAGCAGGCTAGCGGGTCCCTACGAGCAGTACTTC	CASRLAGPYEQYF
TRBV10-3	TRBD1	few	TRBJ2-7	TGTGCCATCAGAGGACAGGGAGGCGAGCAGTACTTC	CAIRGQGGEQYF
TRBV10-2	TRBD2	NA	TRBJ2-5	TGCGCCAGCAGTGCTAGCGGGAGACCAGAGACCCAGTACTTC	CASSASGRPETQYF
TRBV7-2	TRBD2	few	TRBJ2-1	TGTGCCAGCAGCTTATCCCTCCCTCGGACTAGCGGGAGATCCGATGAGCAGTTCTTC	CASSLSLPRTSGRSDEQFF
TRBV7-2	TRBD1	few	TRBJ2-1	TGTGCCAGCAGCCAAGGGACAGGTGCCTACAATGAGCAGTTCTTC	CASSQGTGAYNEQFF
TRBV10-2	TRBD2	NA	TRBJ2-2	TGCGCCAGCAGTGGGCTAGCGGGAGAAACCGGGGAGCTGTTTTTT	CASSGLAGETGELFF
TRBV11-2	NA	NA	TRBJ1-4	TGTGCCAGCAGCTTAGGGCGCGGGTCTGCTAATGAAAAACTGTTTTTT	CASSLGRGSANEKLFF
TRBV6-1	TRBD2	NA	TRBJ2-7	TGTGCCAGCCGATCGGTTAGCGGGGGAAGCTACGAGCAGTACTTC	CASRSVSGGSYEQYF
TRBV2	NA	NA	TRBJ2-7	TGTGCCAGCAGTTTTATCTACGAGCAGTACTTC	CASSFIYEQYF
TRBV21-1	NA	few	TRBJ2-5	TGTGCCAGCAGCAAATTCGACCGAGAAGAGACCCAGTACTTC	CASSKFDREETQYF
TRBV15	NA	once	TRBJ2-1	TGTGCCACCAGCAGTTCTCGTTCCCCAAGCACCAAGAAGGGGTTGCGGTACAATGAGCAGTTCTTC	CATSSSRSPSTKKGLRYNEQFF
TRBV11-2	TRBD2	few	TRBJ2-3	TGTGCCAGCAGCTTAGTAGGGACTAGCGGCACAGATACGCAGTATTTT	CASSLVGTSGTDTQYF
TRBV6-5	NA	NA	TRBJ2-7	TGTGCCTCCCGCGAGTTGGGACCTAGGCACGAGCAGTACTTC	CASRELGPRHEQYF
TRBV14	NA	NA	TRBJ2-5	TGTGCCAGCAGCCGACAGAGACAAGAGACCCAGTACTTC	CASSRQRQETQYF
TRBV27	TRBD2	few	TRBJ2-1	TGTGCCAGCCTCCCACCTAGCGGGAGGGGGAATGAGCAGTTCTTC	CASLPPSGRGNEQFF
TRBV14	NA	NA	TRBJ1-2	TGTGCCAACAGCCAAGTGGAACATGGCTACACCTTC	CANSQVEHGYTF
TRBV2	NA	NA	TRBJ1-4	TGTGCCAGCAGTAGTAATACAGGAATTGCGATGCGAAAACTGTTTTTT	CASSSNTGIAMRKLFF
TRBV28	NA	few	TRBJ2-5	TGTGCCAGCAGATTTACCTACAGGGATAGGGGGACCCAGTACTTC	CASRFTYRDRGTQYF
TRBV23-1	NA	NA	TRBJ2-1	TGCGCCAGCCATGGGCTAGCTCCGTGTTGGAACTACAATGAGCAGTTCTTC	CASHGLAPCWNYNEQFF
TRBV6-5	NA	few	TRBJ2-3	TGTGCCAGCAGTTTTTACGGCACAGATACGCAGTATTTT	CASSFYGTDTQYF
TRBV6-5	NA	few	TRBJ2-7	TGTGCCAGCAGTTACCACGGCGAGCAGTACTTC	CASSYHGEQYF
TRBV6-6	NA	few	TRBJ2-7	TGTGCCAGCAGTTACAGGAATTCCTACGAGCAGTACTTC	CASSYRNSYEQYF
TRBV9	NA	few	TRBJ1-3	TGTGCCAGCCGGGGAGAGGGAAACACCATATATTTT	CASRGEGNTIYF
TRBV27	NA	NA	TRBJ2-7	TGTGCCAGCAGACACCTAAGAGGCTACGAGCAGTACTTC	CASRHLRGYEQYF
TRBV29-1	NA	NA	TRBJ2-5	TGCAGCGTTGCTAAGGGAGTGGAGACCCAGTACTTC	CSVAKGVETQYF
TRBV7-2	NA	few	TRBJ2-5	TGTGCCAGCAGCCAAACCGGGACAAGAAGGGAGACCCAGTACTTC	CASSQTGTRRETQYF
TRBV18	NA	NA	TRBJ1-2	TGTGCCAGCTCACAGGGCATGGGGTTCGGCTATGGCTACACCTTC	CASSQGMGFGYGYTF
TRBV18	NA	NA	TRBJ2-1	TGTGCCAGCTCACCACTAGCGGTGGACTACAATGAGCAGTTCTTC	CASSPLAVDYNEQFF
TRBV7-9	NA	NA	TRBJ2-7	TGTGCCAGCAGCTTAGCGGAAGAATACGAGCAGTACTTC	CASSLAEEYEQYF
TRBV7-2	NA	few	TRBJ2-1	TGTGCCAGCAGCTTAGGAGGTACCAATGAGCAGTTCTTC	CASSLGGTNEQFF
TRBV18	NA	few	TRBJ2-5	TGTGCCAGCTCACCACTACTAGAGACCCAGTACTTC	CASSPLLETQYF
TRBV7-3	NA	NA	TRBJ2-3	TGTGCCAGCAGCTTAATAGGGAGGACGGGAGCTCGAACAGATACGCAGTATTTT	CASSLIGRTGARTDTQYF
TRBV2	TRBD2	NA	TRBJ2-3	TGTGCCAGCATGGCGGGACTAGCTACAGATACGCAGTATTTT	CASMAGLATDTQYF
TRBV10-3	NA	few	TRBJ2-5	TGTGCCATCGGTGTAGGCCTTGGCGAGACCCAGTACTTC	CAIGVGLGETQYF